This T cell receptor (beta chain) was obtained from a study of blood T cells in healthy people across ages (dated by TCRdb to the mid-2010s). Turning to the overall study: In model experiments, roughly one uniquely barcoded TCR beta cDNA molecule per two T cells was captured by template switching. Age-related changes in TCR beta repertoire diversity were measured in the study by deep sequencing normalized with unique cDNA molecular identifiers. Donors were grouped into four age groups: young (average about 15 years), middle-aged (under 40), aged (about 60) and long-lived (approximately 82). To avoid experimental bias, donors of different ages were distributed randomly across sequencing lanes. Using the same blood draw, the study looked at two additional independent replicas of 1 million unique cDNA reads for two donors, one aged 18 to 30 and the other aged 80 or older. Findings and caveats that apply to the study as a whole: Bulk unsorted PBMC profiling prevented conclusive comparison of naive and antigen-experienced compartments. The percentage of naive T cells measured by flow cytometry correlated strongly with observed TCR beta diversity. Compared with the aged group, more naive CD4+ T cells, fewer expanded clones and increased TCR diversity were shown by the long-lived group, suggesting age selection. Total diversity estimates from one million sequenced T cells were considered lower bounds and underestimates. Observed TCR beta diversity per million T cells fell roughly linearly with age, and a significant reduction was already apparent by age around 40. The CMV infection status of donors was not known, potentially confounding age-related changes in expanded clonotypes.

Comments on this clonotype: It has no known antigen specificity. No much larger clonotype is one base removed from it; base qualities were not supplied.

The library was prepared using 5' RACE. The instrument given in TCRdb is Illumina HiSeq 2500. The second PCR ran for about 6 to 11 cycles and used a J-beta primer mix along with a sample-barcoded 5' primer. Each TCR beta cDNA molecule received a unique molecular identifier from a template-switch 5' adaptor carrying 12 random nucleotides. Each sample yielded at least 2.5 million CDR3-containing paired-end reads. First-strand cDNA synthesis was performed from all RNA using the Mint cDNA synthesis kit, with priming by a TRBC-specific oligonucleotide. After uracil-DNA glycosylase treatment, a first 18-cycle PCR used universal primers M1SS and BC2_uni_R on all cDNA. The study's own analysis went as follows. Normalization of each sample was performed by random selection of 1 million high-quality reads, each carrying a distinct molecular identifier. Instead of being binned into consensus sequences, reads that shared molecular identifiers were thrown out. CDR3 identification, clonotype clustering and error correction used MiTCR with a Q25 quality threshold and the strictest error-elimination algorithm. A nonparametric unseen species model with Euler transformation was used to estimate lower-bound total TCR beta diversity. Clones were called with MiXCR by TCRdb after fastp trimmed the public reads at Q25, and only in-frame beta chains were retained. Rows with one shared CDR3 protein collapse into an entry with the most common genes and DNA. The V and J calls, along with clone size, are taken from TCRdb and not from the paper's own processing. Recorded for this sample are hundreds of thousands of distinct CDR3 sequences; around 45% of them occurred a single time. The ten largest account for approximately 19% of the sample.

Systemically healthy Caucasian individuals from Russia, around 39 in total and aged roughly 6 to 90 years, were included as donors. Around 10 milliliters of peripheral blood were collected from each donor into EDTA-treated Vacutainer tubes. PBMCs were isolated by Ficoll-Paque density-gradient centrifugation, with at least 6 million obtained per sample. Trizol reagent was used to extract total RNA from PBMCs, with at least 5 micrograms per sample. The percentages of naive CD45RAhigh/CD27high T cells were determined by flow cytometry on a PBMC aliquot from every donor. The sequencing input was blood. This receptor was obtained from a man aged 55 to 70 in good health.

CDR3 sequence: CASSQDGSTDAQYF. The base sequence is TGCGCCAGCAGCCAGGACGGAAGCACAGATGCGCAGTACTTC. The chain couples TRBV5-1 to TRBJ2-7; no D gene can be assigned with confidence. The CDR3 numbers 14 residues from cysteine through phenylalanine. The only DNA kept is the CDR3, 42 bases in frame from the first base. Based on the germline V gene, the CDR1 and CDR2 sequences are SGHRS and YFSETQ. Between the V and J ends, shortened by 4 bases and 9 bases respectively, the junction contains 20 bases.